Below, 25 T cell receptor beta chains from the same sample are listed, as sequenced in a study of early stage breast cancer tumors. Libraries were prepared by immunoSEQ multiplex PCR; TCRdb keeps only in-frame clonotypes and omits some of them. Among about 17,000 clones listed, around four fifths were seen once. The sequenced sample consisted of blood. The receptors were sampled from a person aged 65 to 79 with breast cancer.

The chain combines TRBV7-2 with TRBJ2-5, with a tentative D call TRBD2 (5 bases). The CDR3 is 17 residues long. The germline CDR1 and CDR2 sequences are SGHTA and FQGNSA. The V end lost 2 bases, the J end lost 1 base, and 17 bases lay between the germline ends. The CDR3 region is CASSLSGSRTPQETQYF. DNA of the CDR3: TGTGCCAGCAGCTTATCGGGAAGTCGGACCCCCCAAGAGACCCAGTACTTC. Full variable domain (remainder filled in from reference TRBV7-2 and TRBJ2-5): GAGVSQSPSNKVTEKGKDVELRCDPISGHTALYWYRQSLGQGLEFLIYFQGNSAPDKSGLPSDRFSAERTGGSVSTLTIQRTQQEDSAVYLCASSLSGSRTPQETQYFGPGTRLLVL.

The chain uses TRBV16 and TRBJ2-7, with 7 nucleotides matching TRBD2. The CDR3 is made up of 14 amino acids. V lost 5 bases, J lost 6 bases, and 10 bases stayed unmatched. Germline V gene data show CDR1 as KGHSY and CDR2 as FQNENV. CDR3 in DNA: TGTGCCAGCAGCTGGGGACTACCCCATGTCGAGCAGTACTTC. Translation gives CASSWGLPHVEQYF.

This sequence joins TRBV19 and TRBJ1-1, with 9 bases that match TRBD1. V was pared by 7 bases and J by 3 bases, with 6 bases of the junction left unmatched. The CDR3 runs to 14 residues. Germline CDR1 LNHDA, CDR2 SQIVND (reference sequence). CDR3 DNA sequence: TGTGCCAGTATTGTAGACAGGGGGTACACTGAAGCTTTCTTT. Its translation: CASIVDRGYTEAFF.

V and J are TRBV2 and TRBJ2-5; perhaps TRBD2 as D (5 bases). CDR3 size: 13 residues. CDR1 SNHLY and CDR2 FYNNEI come from the germline V gene. Trimming stripped 11 bases from V and 1 base from J, with 14 bases between. The CDR3: CALRAQFQETQYF. The CDR3 DNA reads as TGTGCCCTGCGGGCACAGTTCCAAGAGACCCAGTACTTC.

The rearrangement links TRBV5-1 to TRBJ2-5; D perhaps matches TRBD2 (6 bases). The CDR3 runs 14 residues. Trimming stripped 0 bases from V and 5 bases from J, with 11 bases between. CDR1 and CDR2 (germline): SGHRS, YFSETQ. The CDR3 sequence: CASSLEAGGETQYF. The CDR3 DNA follows: TGCGCCAGCAGCTTGGAGGCTGGAGGGGAGACCCAGTACTTC.

The rearrangement uses TRBV7-6 and TRBJ2-3, with TRBD2 identical over 9 bases. The CDR3 loop spans 15 amino acids. Germline CDR1 SGHVS, CDR2 FNYEAQ. The ends lost 3 bases at V and 1 base at J; junction bases unmatched: 2. CDR3 nucleotides: TGTGCCAGCAGCTTCGCTAGCGGGGGCACAGATACGCAGTATTTT. Amino acid sequence: CASSFASGGTDTQYF. Filled out from reference TRBV7-6 and TRBJ2-3, the complete variable domain reads GAGVSQSPRYKVTKRGQDVALRCDPISGHVSLYWYRQALGQGPEFLTYFNYEAQQDKSGLPNDRFSAERPEGSISTLTIQRTEQRDSAMYRCASSFASGGTDTQYFGPGTRLTVL.

The chain uses TRBV18 and TRBJ2-7, with a possible D match to TRBD1 (6 bases). The CDR3 is 14 residues long. Per the germline V gene, CDR1 is KGHSH and CDR2 is LQKENI. V lost 2 bases to trimming and J lost 5 bases, with 13 bases between them. CDR3 bases: TGTGCCAGCTCACCAGGGCAGGGGCTACACGAGCAGTACTTC. It specifies CASSPGQGLHEQYF.

This sequence joins TRBV6-1 and TRBJ2-7; TRBD1 aligns across 7 bases. Germline CDR1 and CDR2: MNHNS and SASEGT. The J segment lost 4 bases and the V segment lost 4 bases, leaving 10 bases of the junction unmatched. This CDR3 contains 15 residues. DNA for the CDR3: TGTGCCAGCAGTGGGGAAGGGGGCGAGGGTTACGAGCAGTACTTC. Protein product: CASSGEGGEGYEQYF.

The gene calls are TRBV6-1 and TRBJ2-7; no reliable D call. The length of the CDR3 is 17 residues. CDR1 MNHNS and CDR2 SASEGT come from the germline V gene. V was trimmed by 0 bases and J by 2 bases, leaving 17 bases between them. DNA of the CDR3: TGTGCCAGCAGTGAAGCGGTACGCTGGAGACGAGCCTACGAGCAGTACTTC. This encodes CASSEAVRWRRAYEQYF.

This clone was seen more than once but under ten times. V gene TRBV18 combines with J gene TRBJ1-2, with 10 bases fitting TRBD1. With 3 bases clipped from V and 7 bases from J, the junction kept 8 bases outside the gene matches. The germline V gene encodes CDR1 KGHSH and CDR2 LQKENI. This CDR3 region has 15 residues. CDR3 sequence (DNA): TGTGCCAGCTCACCCCGGGACAGGGGCGCAAGTGGCTACACCTTC. Amino acids: CASSPRDRGASGYTF.

This rearrangement joins TRBV7-8 to TRBJ2-7; D possibly corresponds to TRBD2 (6 bases). Trimming removed 7 bases at V and 0 bases at J, with 19 bases between. The V gene's germline CDR1 is SGHVS and CDR2 FQNEAQ. This CDR3 region has 16 residues. CDR3 bases: TGTGCCAGCACATACAACGTTCGGGGGAGCTCCTACGAGCAGTACTTC. Translated: CASTYNVRGSSYEQYF.

The CDR3 DNA reads as TGTGCCAGCAGCCCTAGCCTTTTGTCCTACGAGCAGTACTTC. This sequence encodes CASSPSLLSYEQYF. The chain is built from TRBV5-4 and TRBJ2-7, with D maybe TRBD2 (5 bases). The germline V gene has CDR1 SGHNT and CDR2 YYREEE (reference sequence). This CDR3 has 14 residues. V was clipped by 4 bases and J by 1 base, with 12 bases between them.

This chain joins TRBV5-1 and TRBJ1-1; D unresolved. Looked up from germline, CDR1 is SGHRS and CDR2 is YFSETQ. Deletions cut 4 bases from V and 3 bases from J, with 10 bases between. The CDR3 runs 13 residues. The CDR3 DNA is TGCGCCAGCAGCCCGACGGGTGACACTGAAGCTTTCTTT. Amino acid sequence: CASSPTGDTEAFF.

This chain connects TRBV4-1 to TRBJ1-3; maybe TRBD1 (6 bases). Per the germline V gene, CDR1 is MGHRA and CDR2 is YSYEKL. The CDR3 consists of 19 residues. The ends were cut back, 5 bases at V and 1 base at J, with 24 bases in the middle. CDR3: CASSNIQAGARSSGNTIYF. The CDR3 bases are TGCGCCAGCAGCAATATACAAGCAGGGGCCCGTTCTTCTGGAAACACCATATATTTT.

The gene calls are TRBV9 and TRBJ2-7; 9 bases agree with TRBD2. The CDR3 has 16 residues. After removal of 0 bases from V and 0 bases from J, the junction contained 4 bases not matched to a gene. Germline-derived CDR1 and CDR2 are SGDLS and YYNGEE. The CDR3 DNA is TGTGCCAGCAGCGTAGGCGATAGCGGGGGCTCCTACGAGCAGTACTTC. Protein sequence: CASSVGDSGGSYEQYF.

This clone was seen a single time. This rearrangement joins TRBV15 to TRBJ1-1; 7 nucleotides agree with TRBD1. Trimming cost V 3 bases and J 7 bases; bases outside gene matches: 5. The V gene's germline CDR1 is LNHNV and CDR2 YYDKDF (reference sequence). The CDR3 extends over 13 amino acids. The CDR3 is CATSSATGFEAFF. DNA for the CDR3: TGTGCCACCAGCAGCGCGACAGGGTTTGAAGCTTTCTTT. Combining the CDR3 with reference TRBV15 and TRBJ1-1 gives the whole variable domain DAMVIQNPRYQVTQFGKPVTLSCSQTLNHNVMYWYQQKSSQAPKLLFHYYDKDFNNEADTPDNFQSRRPNTSFCFLDIRSPGLGDTAMYLCATSSATGFEAFFGQGTRLTVV.

This chain uses TRBV29-1 with TRBJ2-1, with 9 positions matching TRBD2. CDR3 length: 14 residues. V trimming: 4 bases; J trimming: 4 bases; junction bases outside the gene matches: 5. CDR1 is SQVTM, CDR2 ANQGSEA, per germline. The CDR3 sequence is CSVGLAGIYNEQFF. CDR3 in DNA: TGCAGCGTTGGGCTAGCGGGGATTTACAATGAGCAGTTCTTC.

This rearrangement joins TRBV7-9 to TRBJ2-5; D unresolved. There are 12 residues in the CDR3. Trimming removed 5 bases at V and 1 base at J, with 5 bases between. Germline-derived CDR1 and CDR2 are SEHNR and FQNEAQ (reference sequence). Here the CDR3 reads CASSLTQETQYF. The CDR3 region has the DNA TGTGCCAGCAGCCTAACCCAAGAGACCCAGTACTTC.

The V gene is TRBV18, the J gene TRBJ1-5; D is undetermined. The CDR3 extends over 16 amino acids. Trimming pared 1 base from V and 5 bases from J, leaving 15 bases between. CDR1 KGHSH and CDR2 LQKENI come from the germline V gene. CDR3 sequence reads: CASSPLGHGRDQPQHF. The DNA for the CDR3 is TGTGCCAGCTCACCACTCGGTCACGGGCGGGATCAGCCCCAGCATTTT.

This chain joins TRBV9 and TRBJ2-3, with no clear D. The CDR3 runs 15 residues. The germline V gene has CDR1 SGDLS and CDR2 YYNGEE. Deletions cut 0 bases from V and 3 bases from J, with 11 bases between. The CDR3: CASSVGAAQTDTQYF. For the CDR3, the DNA is TGTGCCAGCAGCGTAGGGGCCGCTCAAACAGATACGCAGTATTTT.

The chain uses TRBV27 and TRBJ2-7, with TRBD1 matching 9 bases. V shed 6 bases, J shed 4 bases, and the junction held 10 bases outside the gene matches. CDR3 length equals 15 residues. The V gene's germline CDR1 is MNHEY and CDR2 SMNVEV (reference sequence). Here the CDR3 reads CASSQNRDRVYEQYF. In DNA, the CDR3 is TGTGCCAGCAGCCAGAACCGGGACAGGGTTTACGAGCAGTACTTC.

The chain uses TRBV7-2 and TRBJ2-7; the D gene is possibly TRBD2 (5 bases). Germline CDR1 is SGHTA and CDR2 is FQGNSA. The CDR3 length is 15 residues. V gave up 0 bases and J gave up 0 bases, with 9 bases separating them. The CDR3 sequence: CASSLALAGSYEQYF. The CDR3 DNA is TGTGCCAGCAGCTTAGCTCTTGCGGGCTCCTACGAGCAGTACTTC.

The V and J genes are TRBV5-1 and TRBJ2-5, with 10 bases identical to TRBD2. This CDR3 comprises 15 residues. Germline CDR1 and CDR2: SGHRS and YFSETQ. Trimming took 1 base from V and 2 from J; bases not matched to a gene: 2. The DNA of the CDR3 is TGCGCCAGCAGCTTGTCTAGCGGGGGTCAAGAGACCCAGTACTTC. It codes for CASSLSSGGQETQYF.

The chain carries TRBV30 and TRBJ2-3, with D hard to call. The CDR3 sequence is 10 residues long. V shed 8 bases and J shed 4 bases, with 7 bases lying between them. Per germline, CDR1 GTSNPN and CDR2 SVGIG (reference sequence). This CDR3 reads CALISDTQYF. The DNA for the CDR3 is TGTGCCCTAATCTCAGATACGCAGTATTTT.

The J gene is TRBJ2-3, the V gene TRBV9; TRBD2 matches at 8 bases. Per the germline V gene, CDR1 is SGDLS and CDR2 is YYNGEE. This CDR3 comprises 14 residues. V shed 0 bases and J 8 bases; nucleotides not matched to a gene: 5. The CDR3 DNA sequence: TGTGCCAGCAGCGTAGCTATGGCGGGGGGTACGCAGTATTTT. This gives the protein CASSVAMAGGTQYF.